These T cell receptor beta chains were read from a single sample in a study of T-cell reconstitution after alpha-beta-depleted transplantation in children. TCRdb fed the PCR reads into MiXCR, producing one record per CDR3 protein. The sample holds about 490,000 distinct CDR3 sequences, over 9.5% seen once. Sample: PBMCs, taken before TCRalphabeta/CD19-depleted stem cell transplant. Every receptor here comes from a child aged 2-15 years with inherited bone marrow failure, due to receive a stem cell transplant. The CDR3 runs from the conserved cysteine through the conserved F or W. Fields, in order: CDR3 protein, V gene, J gene.

CDR3 protein: CASSLSEGTSYEQYF; V gene: TRBV12-3/TRBV12-4; J gene: TRBJ2-7
CDR3 protein: CASSLGLAGGPPSYNEQFF; V gene: TRBV7-8; J gene: TRBJ2-1
CDR3 protein: CASSPRPLLNTEAFF; V gene: TRBV27; J gene: TRBJ1-1
CDR3 protein: CSWTSGRNIQYF; V gene: TRBV20-1; J gene: TRBJ2-4
CDR3 protein: CATSRGFTDTQYF; V gene: TRBV15; J gene: TRBJ2-3
CDR3 protein: CASRSGGYGNTEAFF; V gene: TRBV27; J gene: TRBJ1-1
CDR3 protein: CSATTTSGGAYEQYF; V gene: TRBV20-1; J gene: TRBJ2-7
CDR3 protein: CASSQSSGSTDTQYF; V gene: TRBV7-2; J gene: TRBJ2-3
CDR3 protein: CATSDSIAGGPPDTQYF; V gene: TRBV24-1; J gene: TRBJ2-3
CDR3 protein: CCARDSRTSGSRAETQYF; V gene: TRBV20-1; J gene: TRBJ2-5
CDR3 protein: CASSNRIPYGYTF; V gene: TRBV19; J gene: TRBJ1-2
CDR3 protein: CASTQSGTGEFF; V gene: TRBV6-2/TRBV6-3; J gene: TRBJ2-1
CDR3 protein: CAWGETGELFF; V gene: TRBV30; J gene: TRBJ2-2
CDR3 protein: CASSPIAGPNTEAFF; V gene: TRBV7-8; J gene: TRBJ1-1
CDR3 protein: CASSLGEGPAGLRNTQYF; V gene: TRBV5-1; J gene: TRBJ2-3
CDR3 protein: CAWSVLAPLTDTQYF; V gene: TRBV30; J gene: TRBJ2-3
CDR3 protein: CASRTRLAGGNEQFF; V gene: TRBV4-2; J gene: TRBJ2-1
CDR3 protein: CASSQDSLEADTQYF; V gene: TRBV4-3; J gene: TRBJ2-3
CDR3 protein: CATSLTGGIGKLFF; V gene: TRBV15; J gene: TRBJ1-4
CDR3 protein: CSVVMSNYEQYF; V gene: TRBV29-1; J gene: TRBJ2-7
CDR3 protein: CASSLGTGTSTYEQYF; V gene: TRBV4-3; J gene: TRBJ2-7
CDR3 protein: CACCLYPRTSPANTGELFF; V gene: TRBV12-3/TRBV12-4; J gene: TRBJ2-2
CDR3 protein: CASSSDRDGTGELFF; V gene: TRBV7-9; J gene: TRBJ2-2
CDR3 protein: CSAQLASSTDTQYF; V gene: TRBV29-1; J gene: TRBJ2-3
CDR3 protein: CASSQVAGGPDTQYF; V gene: TRBV4-3; J gene: TRBJ2-3
CDR3 protein: CASSLRGVDYGYTF; V gene: TRBV5-1; J gene: TRBJ1-2
CDR3 protein: CASSQDLSGRNPYNEQFF; V gene: TRBV4-3; J gene: TRBJ2-1
CDR3 protein: CATLRGNEQFF; V gene: TRBV2; J gene: TRBJ2-1
CDR3 protein: CASGLAGDEQYF; V gene: TRBV10-3; J gene: TRBJ2-7
CDR3 protein: CASSIIPGYEQYF; V gene: TRBV19; J gene: TRBJ2-7
CDR3 protein: CASSPLQDSYEQYF; V gene: TRBV18; J gene: TRBJ2-7